This T cell receptor (beta chain) comes out of a study of blood T cell repertoires in COVID-19. Repertoires were generated with immunoSEQ multiplex PCR, while TCRdb's copy carries only in-frame clones and drops some. The repertoire holds about 160,000 clones, with roughly 78% as singletons. CDR1 is SNHLY, CDR2 FYNNEI, per germline. This CDR3 has 14 residues. The V and J ends lost 3 bases and 2 bases, in that order; junction bases with no gene match: 4. This clone was recorded once. Sequenced: peripheral blood. The J gene is TRBJ2-7, the V gene TRBV2; 7 bases line up with TRBD1. The receptor's source is a woman aged 60 to 75 with COVID-19, enrolled during active disease. This CDR3 reads CASSDRDRPYEQYF. CDR3 nucleotides: TGTGCCAGCAGTGACCGGGACAGACCCTACGAGCAGTACTTC.